A single sample gave rise to the 24 T cell receptor beta chains below, sequenced in a study of cytomegalovirus exposure and HLA in healthy donors. It was with 60 Vbeta and 13 Jbeta primers that the PCR ran. TCRdb's table, derived via immunoSEQ multiplex PCR, lists solely in-frame clones and lacks some. This table has approximately 170,000 clones, 65% to 90% appearing once. Material for sequencing was PBMCs. The receptors derive from a male donor in good health and CMV-seronegative.

This clone has a handful of counts. The J gene is TRBJ1-5, the V gene TRBV19, with a weak D call TRBD1 (6 bases). CDR1 LNHDA and CDR2 SQIVND come from the germline V gene (reference sequence). Trimming left V 4 bases short and J 1 base short, with 14 bases between. This CDR3 has 16 residues. CDR3 protein: CASSTSQGLSNQPQHF. In DNA form, the CDR3 reads TGTGCCAGTAGTACCTCGCAGGGGCTGAGCAATCAGCCCCAGCATTTT.

This chain uses TRBV7-2 with TRBJ1-6, with unresolved D. Germline V CDR1 and CDR2: SGHTA, FQGNSA. V gave up 1 base and J gave up 9 bases, with 7 bases separating them. The CDR3 has 13 residues. The CDR3 DNA sequence: TGTGCCAGCAGCTTAGATCGGGGTTCACCCCTCCACTTT. This codes for CASSLDRGSPLHF.

This clone appeared a single time. The chain carries TRBV19 and TRBJ1-1; D uncertain. The germline CDR1 and CDR2 sequences are LNHDA and SQIVND (reference sequence). Trimming removed 5 bases from V and 1 base from J, with 14 bases in between. There are 15 residues in the CDR3. In nucleotides, the CDR3 is TGTGCCAGTAGTTCTGGTAGCGTGGCGAACACTGAAGCTTTCTTT. This sequence encodes CASSSGSVANTEAFF.

J is TRBJ2-5 and V is TRBV27, with a tentative D call TRBD2 (6 bases). The assigned J gene may be wrong: the sequence end matches TRBJ2-7 better. Germline values: CDR1 MNHEY, CDR2 SMNVEV (reference sequence). The CDR3 covers 13 residues. CDR3 residues: CASSWGLSYEQYF. In DNA form, the CDR3 reads TGTGCCAGCAGTTGGGGACTCTCCTACGAGCAGTACTTC.

V gene TRBV29-1 combines with J gene TRBJ2-5, with 8 bases aligning to TRBD1. V trimming: 4 bases; J trimming: 4 bases; junction bases outside the gene matches: 2. The CDR3 has 12 residues. CDR1 SQVTM and CDR2 ANQGSEA come from the germline V gene. In DNA, the CDR3 is TGCAGCGTTGGGACAGGGTCAGAGACCCAGTACTTC. Translation gives CSVGTGSETQYF.

CDR3 bases: TGTGCCAGCAGCCTCCAGGGGCTGGCCTACAATGAGCAGTTCTTC. This codes for CASSLQGLAYNEQFF. The J gene is TRBJ2-1, the V gene TRBV7-9; a possible D gene is TRBD1 (6 bases). This CDR3 has 15 residues. V lost 5 bases and J 2 bases, leaving 13 bases between the germline ends. Looked up from germline, CDR1 is SEHNR and CDR2 is FQNEAQ (reference sequence).

The V gene is TRBV4-3, the J gene TRBJ2-1; D not certain. V lost 0 bases, J lost 9 bases, and 12 bases lay in between. Germline V gene lookup returns CDR1 LGHNA and CDR2 YSLEER. The CDR3 covers 14 residues. CDR3 amino acids: CASSQDARPTEQFF. CDR3 in DNA: TGCGCCAGCAGCCAAGATGCGAGGCCTACTGAGCAGTTCTTC.

Remarks on this clone: The sample has other DNA sequences that encode this CDR3 too. The CDR3 spells CAWSSSYNSPLHF. In DNA form, the CDR3 reads TGTGCCTGGAGCAGCTCCTATAATTCACCCCTCCACTTT. V is TRBV30 and J is TRBJ1-6; no definite D call. Trimming took off 3 bases at V and 0 bases at J, with 3 bases between the two ends. Germline CDR1 and CDR2: GTSNPN and SVGIG (reference sequence). The CDR3 is made up of 13 amino acids.

Remarks on this clone: Compared with germline, one end of the junction differs, possibly owing to a read error. This chain uses TRBV5-1 with TRBJ2-4; the D gene is possibly TRBD1 (5 bases). Germline V CDR1 and CDR2: SGHRS, YFSETQ. The CDR3 runs to 16 residues. CDR3 protein: CASSLGVGPAKNSQYF. The CDR3 DNA reads TGCGCCAGCAGCTTGGGGGTGGGGCCGGCCAAAAACAGTCAGTACTTC.

The gene calls are TRBV6-5 and TRBJ2-1; D perhaps matches TRBD1 (5 bases). The germline V gene has CDR1 MNHEY and CDR2 SVGAGI. The CDR3 length is 14 residues. Between the trimmed V and J ends, which lost 2 bases and 7 bases, there was a span of 12 bases. The CDR3 DNA sequence: TGTGCCAGCAGTTACCCAGGGCTCGGAAATGAGCAGTTCTTC. Amino acid sequence: CASSYPGLGNEQFF.

This chain uses TRBV6-5 with TRBJ1-3; TRBD1 might be the D (5 bases). The CDR3 sequence is 16 residues long. V was shortened by 0 bases and J by 1 base, with 10 bases between the two germline ends. Looked up from germline, CDR1 is MNHEY and CDR2 is SVGAGI. CDR3 DNA: TGTGCCAGCAGTTACTCTGGGGGGGGATCTGGAAACACCATATATTTT. Residues: CASSYSGGGSGNTIYF.

This chain connects TRBV7-9 to TRBJ2-7; D call uncertain. The V end was cut by 0 bases, the J end by 6 bases, with 9 bases between. Germline V gives CDR1 SEHNR, CDR2 FQNEAQ (reference sequence). This CDR3 spans 13 amino acids. DNA of the CDR3: TGTGCCAGCAGCTTAGCTCTCGATAGCGAGCAGTACTTC. Protein sequence: CASSLALDSEQYF.

V usage is TRBV27 and J usage is TRBJ2-7; TRBD1 matches 9 bases. V lost 8 bases to trimming and J lost 2 bases; unmatched junction nucleotides: 10. The CDR3 is 15 amino acids. CDR1 is MNHEY, CDR2 SMNVEV, per germline (reference sequence). As DNA, the CDR3 is TGTGCCAGCGCGGCGGGGACAGGGCTGACCTACGAGCAGTACTTC. This sequence encodes CASAAGTGLTYEQYF.

This clone was seen a handful of times. V and J are TRBV18 and TRBJ2-7; 8 bases match TRBD1. Per germline, CDR1 KGHSH and CDR2 LQKENI. The CDR3 covers 15 residues. V trimming: 0 bases; J trimming: 3 bases; junction bases outside the gene matches: 4. The CDR3 region is CASSPPAGGFYEQYF. CDR3 coding DNA: TGTGCCAGCTCACCACCGGCAGGGGGCTTCTACGAGCAGTACTTC.

This clone was detected only a few times. The chain uses TRBV5-8 and TRBJ2-3; D is perhaps TRBD2 (5 bases). V lost 0 bases and J 6 bases, leaving 11 bases between the germline ends. The CDR3 has 14 residues. Germline V gene lookup returns CDR1 SGHTS and CDR2 YDEGEE. CDR3 DNA sequence: TGTGCCAGCAGCTTGGTCGGGGTCTTGGATACGCAGTATTTT. Amino acid sequence: CASSLVGVLDTQYF.

This chain joins TRBV6-1 and TRBJ1-5; D gene unclear. Trimming pared 3 bases from V and 13 bases from J, leaving 10 bases between. Germline CDR1 is MNHNS and CDR2 is SASEGT. The CDR3 loop spans 11 amino acids. CDR3 residues: CASSEGGPQHF. The CDR3 DNA reads TGTGCCAGCAGTGAGGGAGGGCCTCAGCATTTT.

This chain links TRBV7-9 with TRBJ2-3; maybe TRBD2 (7 bases). CDR3 length equals 16 residues. The V end was cut by 10 bases, the J end by 0 bases, with 20 bases between. Germline CDR1 is SEHNR and CDR2 is FQNEAQ (reference sequence). This CDR3 reads CAIPRGGALSTDTQYF. CDR3 bases: TGTGCCATCCCCCGAGGGGGGGCGCTCAGCACAGATACGCAGTATTTT.

The count of this clone is one. The chain joins TRBV2 to TRBJ2-2; tentatively, D is TRBD2 (5 bases). V lost 7 bases and J 4 bases, leaving 13 bases between the germline ends. The CDR3 totals 14 residues. Germline-derived CDR1 and CDR2 are SNHLY and FYNNEI. CDR3 sequence (DNA): TGTGCCAGCAAGACCAGAGGGCTCACCGGGGAGCTGTTTTTT. It codes for CASKTRGLTGELFF.

The gene calls are TRBV5-6 and TRBJ2-5; 9 nucleotides agree with TRBD1. This CDR3 region has 14 residues. V dropped 4 bases and J dropped 4; count of bases not matched to a gene: 5. The germline V gene has CDR1 SGHDT and CDR2 YYEEEE. CDR3 bases: TGTGCCAGCAGCGGACAGGGGTTGGGAGAGACCCAGTACTTC. Protein: CASSGQGLGETQYF.

On this clone itself: One end of the junction varies from germline; a read error may be responsible. The chain links TRBV9 to TRBJ2-7, with 9 bases identical to TRBD1. This CDR3 has 14 residues. Looked up from germline, CDR1 is SGDLS and CDR2 is YYNGEE. Here the CDR3 DNA reads TGCGCCAGCAGCCCAAACAGGGGGCTCTACGAGCAGTACTTC. Protein product: CASSPNRGLYEQYF.

The gene calls are TRBV19 and TRBJ2-1, with a weak D call TRBD1 (6 bases). Germline lookup yields CDR1 LNHDA and CDR2 SQIVND (reference sequence). Trimming shortened V by 10 bases and J by 10 bases, and 14 bases separated the two germline ends. The CDR3 extends over 11 amino acids. Here the CDR3 DNA reads TGTGCCACCCAAAGGGACACAGAGCAGTTCTTC. This sequence encodes CATQRDTEQFF.

This rearrangement joins TRBV6-5 to TRBJ2-5; 7 bases are a match to TRBD1. Germline V gene data show CDR1 as MNHEY and CDR2 as SVGAGI. The CDR3 has 15 amino acids. V gave up 7 bases and J gave up 4 bases; unmatched junction bases: 12. CDR3 protein: CASNDVLGTAETQYF. The CDR3 coding sequence is TGTGCCAGCAACGACGTCCTTGGGACAGCAGAGACCCAGTACTTC.

The chain uses TRBV11-2 and TRBJ1-2; 7 bases line up with TRBD1. The CDR3 has 16 residues. CDR1 and CDR2 from the germline V gene are SGHAT and FQNNGV. Losses at the gene ends were 2 bases for V and 8 bases for J; bases not matched to a gene: 14. The CDR3 protein is CASSLRGGLIYGGYTF. The CDR3, as DNA: TGTGCCAGCAGCTTAAGAGGGGGCCTGATATATGGCGGCTACACCTTC.

This clone was detected only a few times. The chain carries TRBV5-4 and TRBJ2-4; D remains unclear. The CDR3 runs to 15 residues. V dropped 0 bases and J dropped 8 bases, with 15 bases sitting between them. Germline V lookup: CDR1 SGHNT, CDR2 YYREEE (reference sequence). CDR3 loop: CASSLDSRSRDIQYF. The CDR3 coding sequence is TGTGCCAGCAGCTTGGACTCGCGGTCTCGGGACATTCAGTACTTC.